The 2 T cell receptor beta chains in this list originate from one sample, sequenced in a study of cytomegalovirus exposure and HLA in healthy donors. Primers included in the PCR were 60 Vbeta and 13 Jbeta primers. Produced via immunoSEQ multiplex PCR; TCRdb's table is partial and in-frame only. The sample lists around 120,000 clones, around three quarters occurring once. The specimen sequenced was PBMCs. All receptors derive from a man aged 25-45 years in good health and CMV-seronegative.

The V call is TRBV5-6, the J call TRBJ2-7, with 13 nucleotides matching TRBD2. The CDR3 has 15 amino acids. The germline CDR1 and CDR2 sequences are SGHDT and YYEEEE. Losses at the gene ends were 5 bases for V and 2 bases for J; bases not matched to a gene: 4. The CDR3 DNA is TGTGCCAGCAGTTGGACTAGCGGGAGTCCCTACGAGCAGTACTTC. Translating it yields CASSWTSGSPYEQYF.

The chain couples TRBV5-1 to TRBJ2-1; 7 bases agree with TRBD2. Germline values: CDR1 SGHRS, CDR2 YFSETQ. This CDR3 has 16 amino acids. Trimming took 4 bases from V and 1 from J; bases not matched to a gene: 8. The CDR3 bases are TGCGCCAGCAGCCTTGTGGGGGGGACTTCCTACAATGAGCAGTTCTTC. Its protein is CASSLVGGTSYNEQFF.